The 21 T cell receptor beta chains presented below share a single source sample, sequenced in a study of shared clonotypes between healthy human individuals. Assay used: immunoSEQ multiplex PCR; TCRdb lists only in-frame clones, some missing. Of roughly 1,000,000 clones in the sample, approximately 80% are singletons; the top ten hold roughly 0.65%. The specimen was memory CD4+ T cells from PBMCs. As for subset: CD45RA-negative fraction. These receptors were collected from a man aged 18-30 years in good health. Some clones in this sample may be carry-over from other donors' samples.

The chain has TRBV6-6 and TRBJ2-5, with TRBD1 identical over 8 bases. Near its end, the DNA agrees better with TRBJ2-7, so the J call may be wrong. This CDR3 region has 14 residues. Per the germline V gene, CDR1 is MNHNY and CDR2 is SVGAGI (reference sequence). The CDR3 coding sequence is TGTGCCAGCAGTTACTCGCAGGGGGCATACGAGCAGTACTTC. This codes for CASSYSQGAYEQYF.

The CDR3 DNA sequence: TGTGCCACCAATGACGGGAGGGCCGTCAACGAGCAGTACTTC. Protein: CATNDGRAVNEQYF. The rearrangement links TRBV6-5 to TRBJ2-7; TRBD2 aligns across 8 bases. CDR1 and CDR2 from the germline V gene are MNHEY and SVGAGI. V dropped 10 bases and J dropped 5; count of bases not matched to a gene: 13. This CDR3 comprises 14 residues.

This chain joins TRBV15 and TRBJ1-4, with D maybe TRBD1 (5 bases). CDR3 length equals 14 residues. The germline V gene encodes CDR1 LNHNV and CDR2 YYDKDF (reference sequence). The V end lost 8 bases, the J end lost 3 bases, and 13 bases lay between the germline ends. Here the CDR3 reads CATAARGSNEKLFF. Written as DNA, the CDR3 is TGTGCCACCGCTGCCCGGGGCTCTAATGAAAAACTGTTTTTT.

The V call is TRBV19, the J call TRBJ2-1, with TRBD2 matching over 8 bases. CDR3 length: 14 residues. V gave up 6 bases and J gave up 12 bases; unmatched junction bases: 13. Germline V gives CDR1 LNHDA, CDR2 SQIVND (reference sequence). CDR3 bases: TGTGCCAGTAGGCCCGGGACTAGTATATTGGGGCAGTTCTTC. As protein: CASRPGTSILGQFF. The variable domain in full, with the rest retrieved from reference TRBV19 and TRBJ2-1, is DGGITQSPKYLFRKEGQNVTLSCEQNLNHDAMYWYRQDPGQGLRLIYYSQIVNDFQKGDIAEGYSVSREKKESFPLTVTSAQKNPTAFYLCASRPGTSILGQFFGPGTRLTVL.

The rearrangement links TRBV7-8 to TRBJ2-7; weak D call: TRBD1 (5 bases). Deletions cut 5 bases from V and 0 bases from J, with 14 bases between. Germline V gene data show CDR1 as SGHVS and CDR2 as FQNEAQ. The CDR3 covers 15 residues. CDR3 loop: CASSPRQGNSYEQYF. The CDR3 region has the DNA TGTGCCAGCAGCCCACGGCAGGGTAACTCCTACGAGCAGTACTTC. The whole variable domain, filled in from reference TRBV7-8 and TRBJ2-7, reads GAGVSQSPRYKVAKRGQDVALRCDPISGHVSLFWYQQALGQGPEFLTYFQNEAQLDKSGLPSDRFFAERPEGSVSTLKIQRTQQEDSAVYLCASSPRQGNSYEQYFGPGTRLTVT.

This chain uses TRBV11-1 with TRBJ2-4, with D unclear. Trimming left V 8 bases short and J 0 bases short, with 8 bases between. Per germline, CDR1 SGHAT and CDR2 FQDESV (reference sequence). The CDR3 is made up of 13 amino acids. The CDR3 DNA is TGTGCCAGCGCGATTGAAGCCAAAAACATTCAGTACTTC. Its protein is CASAIEAKNIQYF.

The chain is built from TRBV2 and TRBJ1-1; no clear D gene. V was trimmed by 3 bases and J by 6 bases, leaving 8 bases between them. Germline CDR1 SNHLY, CDR2 FYNNEI. This CDR3 has 12 residues. The CDR3 sequence is CASSEWTPEAFF. The CDR3 nucleotides read TGTGCCAGCAGTGAGTGGACCCCTGAAGCTTTCTTT.

The chain recombines TRBV5-1 with TRBJ2-2; 7 bases line up with TRBD1. V dropped 6 bases and J dropped 7; count of bases not matched to a gene: 9. CDR3 length: 14 amino acids. The germline CDR1 and CDR2 sequences are SGHRS and YFSETQ. This CDR3 is CASTSGQQVGELFF. CDR3 coding DNA: TGCGCCAGCACCTCGGGACAGCAGGTCGGGGAGCTGTTTTTT.

This clone came up a few times. The chain combines TRBV6-6 with TRBJ2-5, with D tentatively TRBD1 or TRBD2 (5 bases each). Trimming removed 6 bases from V and 5 bases from J, with 13 bases in between. Germline V gene lookup returns CDR1 MNHNY and CDR2 SVGAGI (reference sequence). This CDR3 region has 13 residues. The CDR3 bases are TGTGCCAGCAGGAGGTCAGGGAGCGAGACCCAGTACTTC. It codes for CASRRSGSETQYF.

J is TRBJ1-2 and V is TRBV27; 7 nucleotides line up with TRBD1. Germline V gene sequence: CDR1 MNHEY, CDR2 SMNVEV (reference sequence). Trimming at V came to 5 bases and at J to 7 bases, leaving 4 bases not matched to a gene. This CDR3 region has 12 residues. Here the CDR3 reads CASSGHRGGYTF. CDR3 bases: TGTGCCAGCAGTGGCCACAGGGGTGGCTACACCTTC.

A word on this clone: A far larger clone is one base from this, pointing to a likely read error. The identical CDR3 is also encoded by other nucleotide sequences in the sample. This chain connects TRBV30 to TRBJ1-5; no firm D call. Germline CDR1 is GTSNPN and CDR2 is SVGIG (reference sequence). This CDR3 comprises 13 residues. The DNA of the CDR3 is TGTGCCTGGAGTGGGGGAGGGAACCAGCCCCAACATTTT. This translates into CAWSGGGNQPQHF.

CDR3 protein: CASSHGGMRGYEQYF. The DNA of the CDR3 is TGTGCCAGCTCACATGGGGGCATGAGAGGCTACGAGCAGTACTTC. This chain uses TRBV18 with TRBJ2-7; TRBD1 is a possible D gene (6 bases). The germline V gene encodes CDR1 KGHSH and CDR2 LQKENI. The ends were cut back, 4 bases at V and 3 bases at J, with 16 bases in the middle. The CDR3 loop spans 15 amino acids.

J is TRBJ2-3 and V is TRBV6-1; TRBD1 might be the D (6 bases). The CDR3 consists of 14 residues. Trimming left V 5 bases short and J 0 bases short, with 9 bases between. In germline, CDR1 is MNHNS, CDR2 SASEGT. The CDR3 DNA is TGTGCCAGCAGTTCCGGACAGAGCACAGATACGCAGTATTTT. Translating it yields CASSSGQSTDTQYF.

Points on this clone: The identical CDR3 is also encoded by other nucleotide sequences in the sample. The chain combines TRBV7-3 with TRBJ2-2; possibly TRBD1 or TRBD2 for D (5 bases each). Germline CDR1 is SGHTA and CDR2 is FQGTGA. Trimming removed 3 bases at V and 3 bases at J, with 8 bases between. The CDR3 is 14 amino acids. The CDR3 here is CASSLGRDTGELFF. CDR3 nucleotide sequence: TGTGCCAGCAGCTTGGGGCGGGACACCGGGGAGCTGTTTTTT.

This clone appeared once. The chain links TRBV7-2 to TRBJ2-2, with 7 nucleotides matching TRBD2. Trimming took 5 bases from V and 5 from J; bases not matched to a gene: 5. The germline V gene has CDR1 SGHTA and CDR2 FQGNSA. The CDR3 covers 14 residues. CDR3 loop: CASSPRTRTGELFF. The CDR3 nucleotides read TGTGCCAGCAGCCCGCGGACTAGAACCGGGGAGCTGTTTTTT.

The chain joins TRBV4-2 to TRBJ2-1; a weak D match, TRBD1 (5 bases). V lost 1 base and J 8 bases, leaving 18 bases between the germline ends. This CDR3 comprises 16 residues. CDR1 and CDR2 (germline): LGHNA, YNFKEQ. The CDR3 sequence is CASSQAAWQGRDEQFF. The CDR3, as DNA: TGTGCCAGCAGCCAAGCCGCCTGGCAGGGTAGGGATGAGCAGTTCTTC.

The chain has TRBV7-9 and TRBJ2-3; D not certain. V lost 5 bases and J 0 bases, leaving 15 bases between the germline ends. The CDR3 is 16 amino acids. Germline V lookup: CDR1 SEHNR, CDR2 FQNEAQ (reference sequence). The CDR3 reads CASSEKDQVSTDTQYF. DNA for the CDR3: TGTGCCAGCAGCGAAAAGGATCAGGTCAGCACAGATACGCAGTATTTT.

V and J are TRBV27 and TRBJ2-7; 7 bases fit TRBD1. Germline values: CDR1 MNHEY, CDR2 SMNVEV (reference sequence). This CDR3 has 16 residues. V lost 5 bases and J lost 3; bases outside the gene matches: 13. The CDR3 bases are TGTGCCAGCAGTCCCTCACAGACAGGGTATCGCTACGAGCAGTACTTC. Protein: CASSPSQTGYRYEQYF.

This chain uses TRBV2 with TRBJ1-3; 7 nucleotides line up with TRBD1. CDR3 length: 14 residues. CDR1 SNHLY and CDR2 FYNNEI come from the germline V gene. After removal of 11 bases from V and 4 bases from J, the junction contained 11 bases not matched to a gene. The chain's CDR3 is CACTLTGSGNTIYF. The CDR3 nucleotides read TGTGCCTGCACTTTGACAGGGTCCGGAAACACCATATATTTT.

The rearrangement uses TRBV7-2 and TRBJ2-3; TRBD2 matches 9 bases. V lost 3 bases, J lost 4 bases, and 8 bases stayed unmatched. This CDR3 is 16 amino acids long. Germline CDR1 and CDR2: SGHTA and FQGNSA. The CDR3 coding sequence is TGTGCCAGCAGCTTGGGAAGTAGCGGGAGTGCAGATACGCAGTATTTT. Amino acid sequence: CASSLGSSGSADTQYF. Supplemented by reference TRBV7-2 and TRBJ2-3, the full variable domain reads GAGVSQSPSNKVTEKGKDVELRCDPISGHTALYWYRQSLGQGLEFLIYFQGNSAPDKSGLPSDRFSAERTGGSVSTLTIQRTQQEDSAVYLCASSLGSSGSADTQYFGPGTRLTVL.

CDR3 in amino acids: CASSFQGGAETQYF. For the CDR3, the DNA is TGTGCCAGCAGTTTCCAGGGGGGGGCAGAGACCCAGTACTTC. The genes are TRBV6-5 and TRBJ2-5, with D possibly being TRBD1 or TRBD2 (7 bases each). Looked up from germline, CDR1 is MNHEY and CDR2 is SVGAGI. The CDR3 consists of 14 residues. Trimming removed 4 bases from V and 4 bases from J, with 13 bases in between.